This is a list of T cell receptor beta chains from one sample in a study of blood T cell repertoires in COVID-19. TCRdb's copy holds only in-frame clones and misses some; the assay was immunoSEQ multiplex PCR. The sample has hundreds of thousands of clones; roughly 86% are singletons. Sample: peripheral blood. The receptors shown here come from a woman in her sixties who had recovered from COVID-19. The CDR3 runs from the conserved cysteine through the conserved F or W. A D gene is named only where the DNA matches it firmly. Where a row states a size, it is once, few, many or the class of an expanded clone; other rows omit it.

TRBD1,TRBV5-5,15,TRBJ1-2,-,TGTGCCAGCAGCCCGGGACAGGGGGGTCTCTATGGCTACACCTTC,CASSPGQGGLYGYTF
-,TRBV5-1,16,TRBJ2-7,-,TGCGCCAGCAGCTTGATACCCGAGGGCGTTATCTACGAGCAGTACTTC,CASSLIPEGVIYEQYF
-,TRBV12-3/TRBV12-4,13,TRBJ1-1,-,TGTGCCAGCAGTGATGGCGGGTACACTGAAGCTTTCTTT,CASSDGGYTEAFF
TRBD1,TRBV2,15,TRBJ1-2,-,TGTGCCAGCAGTGAAACAGGGGGATTTAGCTATGGCTACACCTTC,CASSETGGFSYGYTF
-,TRBV29-1,13,TRBJ1-2,once,TGCAGCGTTCCCGACAGATCTAACTATGGCTACACCTTC,CSVPDRSNYGYTF
-,TRBV5-1,19,TRBJ1-5,-,TGCGCCAGCAGCTTGTACCCGACAAACCCCCGGCTTAGCAATCAGCCCCAGCATTTT,CASSLYPTNPRLSNQPQHF
-,TRBV27,14,TRBJ1-6,once,TGTGCCAGCACCCGATGGAGGGATAATTCACCCCTCCACTTT,CASTRWRDNSPLHF
TRBD2,TRBV28,15,TRBJ2-7,-,TGTGCCAGCAACGATCCAAGCGGGGGTAACGACGAGCAGTACTTC,CASNDPSGGNDEQYF
-,TRBV4-3,12,TRBJ1-6,-,TGCGCCAGCAGCCAAACTAGTTCACCCCTCCACTTT,CASSQTSSPLHF
TRBD1,TRBV28,15,TRBJ2-7,once,TGTGCCAGCAGTTTATGGGCGCAGGGGGAGTACGAGCAGTACTTC,CASSLWAQGEYEQYF
-,TRBV4-1,17,TRBJ2-7,-,TGCGCCAGCAGCCGTCAAGGAGCAGCCCTAAGCTCCTACGAGCAGTACTTC,CASSRQGAALSSYEQYF
-,TRBV10-3,14,TRBJ2-3,-,TGTGCCATCAGTGGTGGCAGAGGTGCAGATACGCAGTATTTT,CAISGGRGADTQYF
TRBD1,TRBV6-5,15,TRBJ2-7,-,TGTGCCAGCAGTCGGGGACAGGGGCAGACGTACGAGCAGTACTTC,CASSRGQGQTYEQYF
-,TRBV6-5,15,TRBJ1-3,-,TGTGCCAGCAGTTACGGACAGTTCTCTGGAAACACCATATATTTT,CASSYGQFSGNTIYF
-,TRBV4-2,16,TRBJ2-3,once,TGTGCCAGCAGCCCCACGGACAGTCCCCGCACAGATACGCAGTATTTT,CASSPTDSPRTDTQYF
-,TRBV18,12,TRBJ1-1,-,TGTGCCAGCCTGACTATGAGCACTGAAGCTTTCTTT,CASLTMSTEAFF
-,TRBV19,13,TRBJ1-1,-,TGTGCCAGTAGTCCCAACCGGGGGGGTGAAGCTTTCTTT,CASSPNRGGEAFF
TRBD2,TRBV18,15,TRBJ2-2,-,TGTGCCAGCTCCCTAGCGGGGGCTTACACCGGGGAGCTGTTTTTT,CASSLAGAYTGELFF
TRBD1,TRBV4-1,17,TRBJ2-2,-,TGCGCCATCGCCCCTGCTCCGGGACAGGGTAACACCGGGGAGCTGTTTTTT,CAIAPAPGQGNTGELFF
-,TRBV18,14,TRBJ1-5,-,TGTGCCAGCTCACCGTCGGGGGGCCTTCAGCCCCAGCATTTT,CASSPSGGLQPQHF
-,TRBV7-2,14,TRBJ2-7,-,TGTGCCAGCAGCTTGGATGAACTACGCTACGAGCAGTACTTC,CASSLDELRYEQYF
TRBD1,TRBV6-2/TRBV6-3,14,TRBJ1-2,few,TGTGCCAGCAGTTCCCGGACAGGGGGCTTTGGCTACACCTTC,CASSSRTGGFGYTF
TRBD1,TRBV7-2,15,TRBJ2-2,few,TGTGCCAGCAGCTTAGGGACAGGGGGCCTGAGGGAGCTGTTTTTT,CASSLGTGGLRELFF
TRBD1,TRBV10-2,17,TRBJ1-1,-,TGCGCCAGCAGTGACTTTCACCGGGACAGGGGTGTCACTGAAGCTTTCTTT,CASSDFHRDRGVTEAFF
TRBD1,TRBV28,14,TRBJ2-1,-,TGTGCCAGCAGGGGGACACCCAGGGGGAATGAGCAGTTCTTC,CASRGTPRGNEQFF
TRBD2,TRBV11-2,16,TRBJ2-1,-,TGTGCCAGCAGCTTAGAGCTCGGCGGGGGTGGCAATGAGCAGTTCTTC,CASSLELGGGGNEQFF